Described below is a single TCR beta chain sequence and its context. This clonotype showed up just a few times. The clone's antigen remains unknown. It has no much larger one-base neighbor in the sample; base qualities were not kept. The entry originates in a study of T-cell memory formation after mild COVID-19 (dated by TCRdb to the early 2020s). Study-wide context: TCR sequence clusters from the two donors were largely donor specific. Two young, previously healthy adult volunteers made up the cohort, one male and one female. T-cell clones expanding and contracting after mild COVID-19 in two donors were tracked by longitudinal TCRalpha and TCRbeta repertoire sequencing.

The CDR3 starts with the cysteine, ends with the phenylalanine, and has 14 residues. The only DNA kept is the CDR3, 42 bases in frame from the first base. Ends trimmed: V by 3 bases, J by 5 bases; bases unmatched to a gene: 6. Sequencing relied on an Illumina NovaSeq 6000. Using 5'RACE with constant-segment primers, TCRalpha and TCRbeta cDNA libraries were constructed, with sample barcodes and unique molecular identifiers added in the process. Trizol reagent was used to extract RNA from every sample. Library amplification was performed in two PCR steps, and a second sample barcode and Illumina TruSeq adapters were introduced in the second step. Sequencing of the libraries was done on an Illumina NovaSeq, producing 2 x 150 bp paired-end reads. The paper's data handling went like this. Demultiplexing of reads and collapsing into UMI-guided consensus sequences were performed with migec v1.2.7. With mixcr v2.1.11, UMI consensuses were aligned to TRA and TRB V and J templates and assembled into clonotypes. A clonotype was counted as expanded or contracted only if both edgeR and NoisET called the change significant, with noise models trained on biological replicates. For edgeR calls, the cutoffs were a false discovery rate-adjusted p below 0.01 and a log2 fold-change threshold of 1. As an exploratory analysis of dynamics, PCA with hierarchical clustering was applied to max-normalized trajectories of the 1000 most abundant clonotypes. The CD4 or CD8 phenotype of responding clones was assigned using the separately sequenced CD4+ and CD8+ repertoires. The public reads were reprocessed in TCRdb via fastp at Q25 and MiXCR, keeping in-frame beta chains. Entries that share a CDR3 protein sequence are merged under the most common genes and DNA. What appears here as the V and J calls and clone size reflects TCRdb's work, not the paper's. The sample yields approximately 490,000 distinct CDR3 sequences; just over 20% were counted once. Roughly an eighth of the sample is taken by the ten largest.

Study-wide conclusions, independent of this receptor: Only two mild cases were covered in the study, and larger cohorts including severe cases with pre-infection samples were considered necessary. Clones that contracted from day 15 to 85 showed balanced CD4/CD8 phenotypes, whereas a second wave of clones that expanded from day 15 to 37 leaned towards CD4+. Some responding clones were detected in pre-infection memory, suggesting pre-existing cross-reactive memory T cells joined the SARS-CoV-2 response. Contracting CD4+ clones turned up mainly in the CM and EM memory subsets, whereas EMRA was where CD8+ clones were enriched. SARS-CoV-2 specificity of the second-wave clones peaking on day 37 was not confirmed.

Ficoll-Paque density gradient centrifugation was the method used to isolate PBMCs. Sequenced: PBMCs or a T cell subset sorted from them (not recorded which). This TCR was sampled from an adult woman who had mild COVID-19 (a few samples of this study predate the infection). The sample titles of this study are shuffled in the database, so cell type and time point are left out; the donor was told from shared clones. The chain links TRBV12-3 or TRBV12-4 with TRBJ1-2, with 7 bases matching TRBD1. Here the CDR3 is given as CASSFRRDSYGYTF. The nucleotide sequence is TGTGCCAGCAGTTTCCGCCGGGACAGTTATGGCTACACCTTC.